Included here is one TCR beta chain sequence, with context. Antigen unknown. This record belongs to a study of shared clonotypes between healthy human individuals. Study results and limitations: Several donors shared approximately 5% of their naive CD4 clonotypes.

Over several immunoSEQ plates, each subset's genomic DNA was distributed in even portions. Some clones are missing from TCRdb's copy, which holds only in-frame ones; the method was immunoSEQ multiplex PCR. The table lists 2 million to 2.5 million clones, about 94% of them singletons. CDR1 and CDR2 (germline): SEHNR, FQNEAQ (reference sequence). Trimming stripped 5 bases from V and 5 bases from J, with 12 bases between. The CDR3 loop spans 13 amino acids. Each of the donors was a healthy adult who was HIV-negative and had not had a recent acute infection or vaccination. The sequence came from a man in his late teens or twenties in good health. The J gene is TRBJ2-5, the V gene TRBV7-9; D is possibly TRBD1 (6 bases). Material for sequencing was naive CD4+ T cells sorted from blood. Subset indicated: CD45RA+ positively selected. The CDR3 protein is CASSKQGTETQYF. The CDR3 DNA sequence: TGTGCCAGCAGCAAACAGGGAACGGAGACCCAGTACTTC.